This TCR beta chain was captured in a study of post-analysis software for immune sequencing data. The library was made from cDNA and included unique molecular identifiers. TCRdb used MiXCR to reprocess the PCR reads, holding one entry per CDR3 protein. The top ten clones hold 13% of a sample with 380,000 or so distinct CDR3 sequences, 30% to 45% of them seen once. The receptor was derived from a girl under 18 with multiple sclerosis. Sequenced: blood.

CDR3 in DNA: TGTGCCAGCAGCCAAGATGGGCGGTTAAATCAGCCCCAGCATTTT. Translation: CASSQDGRLNQPQHF. This chain connects TRBV3-1 to TRBJ1-5; D is uncertain. This CDR3 comprises 15 residues. V was clipped by 0 bases and J by 4 bases, with 10 bases between them. Germline V gene data show CDR1 as LGHDT and CDR2 as YNNKEL (reference sequence).